This T cell receptor beta chain was sequenced in a study of shared clonotypes between healthy human individuals. The CDR3 has 14 amino acids. CDR1 and CDR2 from the germline V gene are SEHNR and FQNEAQ (reference sequence). Unmatched junction bases numbered 4, after V lost 5 bases and J lost 5 bases. Naive-designated CD8 cells lacked CD45RO, were positively enriched for CCR7, and omitted terminally differentiated effector memory CD45RA+ cells. Produced via immunoSEQ multiplex PCR; TCRdb's table is partial and in-frame only. Of some 2 million clones listed, 85% to 95% are singletons. V is TRBV7-9 and J is TRBJ2-7; TRBD1 matches 12 bases. The origin of this receptor is a man in his late teens or twenties in good health. The source material was naive CD8+ T cells sorted from blood. Here the CDR3 reads CASSQGTGGDEQYF. CDR3 DNA sequence: TGTGCCAGCAGCCAAGGGACAGGGGGCGACGAGCAGTACTTC.